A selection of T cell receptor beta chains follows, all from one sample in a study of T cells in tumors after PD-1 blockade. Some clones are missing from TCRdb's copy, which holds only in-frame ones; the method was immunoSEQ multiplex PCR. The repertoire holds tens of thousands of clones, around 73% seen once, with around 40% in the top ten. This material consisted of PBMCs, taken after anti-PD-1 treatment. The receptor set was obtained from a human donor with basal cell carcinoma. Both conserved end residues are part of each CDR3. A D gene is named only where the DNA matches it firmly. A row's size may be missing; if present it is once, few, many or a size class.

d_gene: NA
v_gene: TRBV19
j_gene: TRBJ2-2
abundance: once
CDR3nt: TGTGCCAGTAGTCGGGGCACGGCGAACACCGGGGAGCTGTTTTTT
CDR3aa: CASSRGTANTGELFF

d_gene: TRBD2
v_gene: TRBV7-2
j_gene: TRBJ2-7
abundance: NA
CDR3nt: TGTGCCAGCAGCTTCAACGGCGGGGGAAGGTACGAGCAGTACTTC
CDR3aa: CASSFNGGGRYEQYF

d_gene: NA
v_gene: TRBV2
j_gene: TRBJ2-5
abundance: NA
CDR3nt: TGTGCCAGCAGGGGGTCGAAAGAGACCCAGTACTTC
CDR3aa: CASRGSKETQYF

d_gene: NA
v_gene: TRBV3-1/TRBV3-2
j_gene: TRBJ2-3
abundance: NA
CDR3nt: TGTGCCAGCAGCCAAGGACGGGGATTCACAGATACGCAGTATTTT
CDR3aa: CASSQGRGFTDTQYF

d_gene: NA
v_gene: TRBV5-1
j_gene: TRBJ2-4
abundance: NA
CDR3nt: TGCGCCAGCAGCTTGCATGACCCTACACCGGGGAACATTCAGTACTTC
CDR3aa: CASSLHDPTPGNIQYF

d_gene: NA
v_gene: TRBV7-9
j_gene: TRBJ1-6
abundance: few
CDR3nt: TGTGCCAGCAGCTTAGACTCACCCCTCCACTTT
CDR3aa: CASSLDSPLHF

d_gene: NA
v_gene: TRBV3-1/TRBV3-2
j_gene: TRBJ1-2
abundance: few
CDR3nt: TGTGCCAGCAGCCAACGGAGGGATTATGGCTACACCTTC
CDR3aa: CASSQRRDYGYTF

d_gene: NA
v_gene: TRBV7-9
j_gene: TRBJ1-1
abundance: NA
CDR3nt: TGTGCCAGCAGCCGAGAAGGTGAAGCTTTCTTT
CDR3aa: CASSREGEAFF

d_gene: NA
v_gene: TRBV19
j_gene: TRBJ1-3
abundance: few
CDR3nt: TGTGCCAGTAGTGGTGATGGAAACACCATATATTTT
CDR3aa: CASSGDGNTIYF

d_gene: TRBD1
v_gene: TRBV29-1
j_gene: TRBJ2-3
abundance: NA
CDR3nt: TGCAGCGTCCACAGGGACAGTACCACAGATACGCAGTATTTT
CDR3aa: CSVHRDSTTDTQYF

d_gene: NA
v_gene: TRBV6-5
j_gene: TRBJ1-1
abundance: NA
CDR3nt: TGTGCCAGCAGTCGACGGATTGAAGCTTTCTTT
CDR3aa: CASSRRIEAFF

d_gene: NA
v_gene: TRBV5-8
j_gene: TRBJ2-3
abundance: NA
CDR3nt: TGTGCCAGCACCGCCCGGGCCAGCACAGATACGCAGTATTTT
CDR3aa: CASTARASTDTQYF

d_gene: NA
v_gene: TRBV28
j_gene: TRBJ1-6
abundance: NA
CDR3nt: TGTGCCAGCAGTCCAGCCGGGACTAGAAATTCACCCCTCCACTTT
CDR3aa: CASSPAGTRNSPLHF

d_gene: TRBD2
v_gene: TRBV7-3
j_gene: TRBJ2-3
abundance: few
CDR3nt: TGTGCCAGCAGCTCCGGACTAGCGGGGAACACAGATACGCAGTATTTT
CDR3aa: CASSSGLAGNTDTQYF

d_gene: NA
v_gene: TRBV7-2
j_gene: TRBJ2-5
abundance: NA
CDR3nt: TGTGCCAGCAGCACCCTAGGGGGAAGGGACCAAGAGACCCAGTACTTC
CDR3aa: CASSTLGGRDQETQYF

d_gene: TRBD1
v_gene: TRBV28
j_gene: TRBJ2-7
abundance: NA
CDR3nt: TGTGCCAGCTGGGGGGGCGGGACAGGGCCCTACGAGCAGTACTTC
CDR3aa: CASWGGGTGPYEQYF

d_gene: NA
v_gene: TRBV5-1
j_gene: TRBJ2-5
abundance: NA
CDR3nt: TGCGCCAGCAGCCCCGACCCAGGGACCCTAGGGGAGACCCAGTACTTC
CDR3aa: CASSPDPGTLGETQYF

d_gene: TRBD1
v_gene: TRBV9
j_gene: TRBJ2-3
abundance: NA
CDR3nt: TGTGCCAGCAGCACCTGGGACAGGGGCACAGATACGCAGTATTTT
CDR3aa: CASSTWDRGTDTQYF

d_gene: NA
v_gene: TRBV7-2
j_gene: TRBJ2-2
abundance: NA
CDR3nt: TGTGCCAGCAGACCGCTTCAGGGTAATGGTAGGGAGCTGTTTTTT
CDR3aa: CASRPLQGNGRELFF

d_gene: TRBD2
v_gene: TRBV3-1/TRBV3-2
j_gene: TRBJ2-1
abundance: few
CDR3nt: TGTGCCAGCAGCCAACGGGCGGGGGGGCGACGTGAGCAGTTCTTC
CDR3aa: CASSQRAGGRREQFF

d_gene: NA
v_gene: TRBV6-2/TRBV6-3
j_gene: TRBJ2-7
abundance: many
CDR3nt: TGTGCCAGCAGTTACGCGTTAACCTACGAGCAGTACTTC
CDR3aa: CASSYALTYEQYF

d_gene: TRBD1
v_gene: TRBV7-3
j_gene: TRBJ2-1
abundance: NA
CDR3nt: TGTGCCAGCAGCTCACAGGGGTACTACTACAATGAGCAGTTCTTC
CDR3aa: CASSSQGYYYNEQFF

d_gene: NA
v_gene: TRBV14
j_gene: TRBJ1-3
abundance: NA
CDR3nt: TGTGCCAGCAGCCAAGAGTTGGGAAACACCATATATTTT
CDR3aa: CASSQELGNTIYF

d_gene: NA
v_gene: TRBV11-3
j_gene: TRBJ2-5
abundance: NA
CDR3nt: TGTGCCAGCAGCTCGGGGTACTCTAGGGAGACCCAGTACTTC
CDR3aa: CASSSGYSRETQYF

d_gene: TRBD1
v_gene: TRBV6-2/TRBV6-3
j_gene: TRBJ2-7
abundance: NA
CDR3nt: TGTGCCAGCAGTTACGCAGGCGGACAGGGCGACCACGAGCAGTACTTC
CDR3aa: CASSYAGGQGDHEQYF

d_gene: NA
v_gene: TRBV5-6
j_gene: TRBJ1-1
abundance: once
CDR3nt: TGTGCCAGCAGCGTGAAGTCCAGGGAAGCTTTCTTT
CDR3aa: CASSVKSREAFF

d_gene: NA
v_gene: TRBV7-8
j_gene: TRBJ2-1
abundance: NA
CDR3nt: TGTGCCAGCAGCCTCGGCTCGGTTAGCTCCTACAATGAGCAGTTCTTC
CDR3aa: CASSLGSVSSYNEQFF

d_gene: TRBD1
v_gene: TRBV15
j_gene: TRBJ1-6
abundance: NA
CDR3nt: TGTGCCACCAGCAGAGACAGGGGGTATAATTCACCCCTCCACTTT
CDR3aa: CATSRDRGYNSPLHF

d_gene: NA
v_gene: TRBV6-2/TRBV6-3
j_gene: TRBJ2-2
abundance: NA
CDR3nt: TGTGCCAGCAGTTACTCGCCTCCGTTGAACACCGGGGAGCTGTTTTTT
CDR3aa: CASSYSPPLNTGELFF

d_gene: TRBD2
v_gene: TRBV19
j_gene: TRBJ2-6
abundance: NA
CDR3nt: TGTGCCAGTGGCCGGGGAGGGTCTGGGGCCAACGTCCTGACTTTC
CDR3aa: CASGRGGSGANVLTF

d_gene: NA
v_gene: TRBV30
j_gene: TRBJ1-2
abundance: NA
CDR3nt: TGTGCCTGGAGTGTACAATCAGGGTATGGCTACACCTTC
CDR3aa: CAWSVQSGYGYTF

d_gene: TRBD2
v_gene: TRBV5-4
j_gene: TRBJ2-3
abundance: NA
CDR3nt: TGTGCCAGCAGCCAAAAGCGGGAGTCGCCAGATACGCAGTATTTT
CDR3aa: CASSQKRESPDTQYF

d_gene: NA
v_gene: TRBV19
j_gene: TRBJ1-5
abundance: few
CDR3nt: TGTGCCAGTTCAGTCGGGGCTCAGCCCCAGCATTTT
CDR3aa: CASSVGAQPQHF

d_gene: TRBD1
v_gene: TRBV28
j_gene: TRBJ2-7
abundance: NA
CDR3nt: TGTGCCAGCGGGGTCACAGGGGCAACCTACGAGCAGTACTTC
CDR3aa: CASGVTGATYEQYF

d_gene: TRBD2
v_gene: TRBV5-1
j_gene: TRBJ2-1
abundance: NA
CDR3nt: TGCGCCAGCTCTCCCTTAGCGGGAGCCAGCTACAATGAGCAGTTCTTC
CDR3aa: CASSPLAGASYNEQFF

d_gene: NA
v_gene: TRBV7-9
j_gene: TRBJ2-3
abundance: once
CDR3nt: TGTGCCAGCAGCTTAGTGAGCGGTCTTACTAGCACAGATACGCAGTATTTT
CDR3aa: CASSLVSGLTSTDTQYF

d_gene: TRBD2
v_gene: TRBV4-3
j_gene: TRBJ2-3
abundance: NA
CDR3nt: TGCGCCAGCAGCCAAGACCCTAGCGGGGGCCTCACAGATACGCAGTATTTT
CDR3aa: CASSQDPSGGLTDTQYF

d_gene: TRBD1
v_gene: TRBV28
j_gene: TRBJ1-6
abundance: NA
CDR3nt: TGTGCCAGCAGTGCCCCACCGGGACAGGGGGATTCACCCCTCCACTTT
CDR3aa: CASSAPPGQGDSPLHF

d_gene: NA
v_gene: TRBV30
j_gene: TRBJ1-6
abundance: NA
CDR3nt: TGTGCCTGGAGTGGGGACCGAAATTCACCCCTCCACTTT
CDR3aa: CAWSGDRNSPLHF